The subject of this entry is one T cell receptor beta chain. The antigen remains unidentified. In germline, CDR1 is SGHAT, CDR2 FQNNGV. Germline trimming cut 5 bases from V and 1 base from J; bases unmatched to any gene: 9. The CDR3 extends over 17 amino acids. This entry comes from a study of cytomegalovirus exposure and HLA in healthy donors. Study findings and constraints: Highest at DRB1 and lowest at HLA-C, TCR association rates differed among HLA loci in a later analysis.

Researchers ran the PCR with 60 Vbeta and 13 Jbeta primers. Sequencing used immunoSEQ multiplex PCR; TCRdb keeps in-frame clones, though not all of them. The sample records some 120,000 clones, about 81% being singletons. This clonotype was obtained from a middle-aged man in good health and CMV-seronegative. Input material: PBMCs. V gene TRBV11-2 combines with J gene TRBJ2-7; 12 nucleotides agree with TRBD1. Here the CDR3 DNA reads TGTGCCAGCAGCGTACAATCGGGACAGGGGGCTTCCTACGAGCAGTACTTC. This sequence encodes CASSVQSGQGASYEQYF.